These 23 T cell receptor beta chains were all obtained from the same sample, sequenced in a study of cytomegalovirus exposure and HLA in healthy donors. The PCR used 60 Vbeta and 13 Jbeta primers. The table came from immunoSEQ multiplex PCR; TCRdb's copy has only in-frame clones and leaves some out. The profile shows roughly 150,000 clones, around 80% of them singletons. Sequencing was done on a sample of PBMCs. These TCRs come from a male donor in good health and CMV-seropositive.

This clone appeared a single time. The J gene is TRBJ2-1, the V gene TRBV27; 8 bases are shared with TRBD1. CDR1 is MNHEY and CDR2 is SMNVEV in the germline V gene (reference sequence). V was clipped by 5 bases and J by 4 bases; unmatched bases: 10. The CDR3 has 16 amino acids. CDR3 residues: CASSRSQGVSYNEQFF. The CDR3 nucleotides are TGTGCCAGCAGTAGATCACAGGGGGTCTCTTACAATGAGCAGTTCTTC.

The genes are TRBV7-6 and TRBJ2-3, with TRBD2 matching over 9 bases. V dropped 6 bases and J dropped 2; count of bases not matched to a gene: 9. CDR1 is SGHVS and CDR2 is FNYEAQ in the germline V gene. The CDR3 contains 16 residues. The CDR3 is CASRKVAGVPTDTQYF. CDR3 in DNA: TGTGCCAGCAGGAAAGTAGCGGGAGTCCCCACAGATACGCAGTATTTT.

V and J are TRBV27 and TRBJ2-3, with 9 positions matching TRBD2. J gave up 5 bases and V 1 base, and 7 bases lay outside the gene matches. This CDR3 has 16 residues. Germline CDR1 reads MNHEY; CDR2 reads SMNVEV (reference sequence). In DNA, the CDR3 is TGTGCCAGCAGTTTATATGGCGGGGGGGCAGGAGATACGCAGTATTTT. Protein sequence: CASSLYGGGAGDTQYF.

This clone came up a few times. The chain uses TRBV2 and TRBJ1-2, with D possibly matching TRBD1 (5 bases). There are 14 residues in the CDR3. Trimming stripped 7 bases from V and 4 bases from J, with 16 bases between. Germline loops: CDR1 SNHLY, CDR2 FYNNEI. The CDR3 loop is CASTQGAPFYGYTF. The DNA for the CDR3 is TGTGCCAGCACCCAAGGGGCACCTTTCTATGGCTACACCTTC.

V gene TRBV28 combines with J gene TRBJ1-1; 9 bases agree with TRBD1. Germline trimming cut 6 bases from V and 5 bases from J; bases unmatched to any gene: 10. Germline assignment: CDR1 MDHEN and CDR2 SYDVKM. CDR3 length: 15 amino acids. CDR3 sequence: CASSRITGGRTEAFF. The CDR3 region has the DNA TGTGCCAGCAGCCGAATAACAGGGGGCAGGACTGAAGCTTTCTTT.

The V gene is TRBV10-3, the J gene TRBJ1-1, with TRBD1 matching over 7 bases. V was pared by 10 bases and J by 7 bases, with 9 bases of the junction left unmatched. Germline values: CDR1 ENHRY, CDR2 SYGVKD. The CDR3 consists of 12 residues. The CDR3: CASSLDRIEAFF. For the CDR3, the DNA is TGTGCCAGCAGCCTGGACAGGATTGAAGCTTTCTTT.

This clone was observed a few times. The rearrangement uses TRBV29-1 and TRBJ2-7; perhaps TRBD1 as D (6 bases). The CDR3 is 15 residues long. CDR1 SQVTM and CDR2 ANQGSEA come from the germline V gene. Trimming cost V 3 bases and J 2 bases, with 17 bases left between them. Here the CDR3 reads CSVEGTEDRTYEQYF. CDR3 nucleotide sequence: TGCAGCGTTGAGGGGACGGAGGACAGAACCTACGAGCAGTACTTC.

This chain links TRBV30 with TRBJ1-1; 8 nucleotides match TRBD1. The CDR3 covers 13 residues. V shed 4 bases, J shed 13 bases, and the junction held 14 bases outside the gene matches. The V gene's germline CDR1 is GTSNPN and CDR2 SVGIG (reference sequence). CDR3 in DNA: TGTGCCTGGACCTATAAGACCGGGACAGGAGTTTTCTTT. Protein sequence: CAWTYKTGTGVFF. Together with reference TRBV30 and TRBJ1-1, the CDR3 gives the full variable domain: SQTIHQWPATLVQPVGSPLSLECTVEGTSNPNLYWYRQAAGRGLQLLFYSVGIGQISSEVPQNLSASRPQDRQFILSSKKLLLSDSGFYLCAWTYKTGTGVFFGQGTRLTVV.

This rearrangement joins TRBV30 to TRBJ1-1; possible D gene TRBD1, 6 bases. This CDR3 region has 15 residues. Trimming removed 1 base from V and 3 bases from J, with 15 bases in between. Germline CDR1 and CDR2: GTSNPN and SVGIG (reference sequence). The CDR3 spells CAWSGAGTHYTEAFF. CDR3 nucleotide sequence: TGTGCCTGGAGTGGGGCCGGGACACACTACACTGAAGCTTTCTTT.

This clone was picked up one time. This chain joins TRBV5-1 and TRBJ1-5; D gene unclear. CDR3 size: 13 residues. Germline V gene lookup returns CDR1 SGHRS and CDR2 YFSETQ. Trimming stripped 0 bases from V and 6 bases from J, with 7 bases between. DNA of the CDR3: TGCGCCAGCAGCTTGGCGGGAATTCAGCCCCAGCATTTT. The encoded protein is CASSLAGIQPQHF. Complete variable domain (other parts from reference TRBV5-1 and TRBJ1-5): KAGVTQTPRYLIKTRGQQVTLSCSPISGHRSVSWYQQTPGQGLQFLFEYFSETQRNKGNFPGRFSGRQFSNSRSEMNVSTLELGDSALYLCASSLAGIQPQHFGDGTRLSIL.

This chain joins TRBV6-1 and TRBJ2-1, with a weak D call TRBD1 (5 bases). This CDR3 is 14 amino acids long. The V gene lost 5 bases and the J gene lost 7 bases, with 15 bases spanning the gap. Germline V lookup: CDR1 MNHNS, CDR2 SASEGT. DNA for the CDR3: TGTGCCAGCAGTACCCCGGGCAGGGTAAATGAGCAGTTCTTC. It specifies CASSTPGRVNEQFF.

The CDR3 bases are TGTGCCAGCAGTTTACCTCCACACCCTCTGTACTTC. Translated: CASSLPPHPLYF. The V call is TRBV28, the J call TRBJ2-5; D remains unclear. Trimming left V 2 bases short and J 13 bases short, with 14 bases between. In germline, CDR1 is MDHEN, CDR2 SYDVKM. The CDR3 extends over 12 amino acids. The whole variable domain, filled in from reference TRBV28 and TRBJ2-5, reads DVKVTQSSRYLVKRTGEKVFLECVQDMDHENMFWYRQDPGLGLRLIYFSYDVKMKEKGDIPEGYSVSREKKERFSLILESASTNQTSMYLCASSLPPHPLYFGPGTRLLVL.

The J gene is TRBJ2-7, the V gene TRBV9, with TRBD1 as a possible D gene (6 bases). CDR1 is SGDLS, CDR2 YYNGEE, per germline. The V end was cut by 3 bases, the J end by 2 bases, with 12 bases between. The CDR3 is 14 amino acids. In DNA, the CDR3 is TGTGCCAGCAGCGGGGGACACGAGCCCTACGAGCAGTACTTC. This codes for CASSGGHEPYEQYF.

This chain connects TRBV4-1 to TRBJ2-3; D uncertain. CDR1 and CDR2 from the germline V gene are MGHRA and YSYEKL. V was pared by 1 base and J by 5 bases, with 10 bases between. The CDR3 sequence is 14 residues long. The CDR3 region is CASSQVARKDTQYF. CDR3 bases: TGCGCCAGCAGCCAAGTGGCTAGGAAAGATACGCAGTATTTT.

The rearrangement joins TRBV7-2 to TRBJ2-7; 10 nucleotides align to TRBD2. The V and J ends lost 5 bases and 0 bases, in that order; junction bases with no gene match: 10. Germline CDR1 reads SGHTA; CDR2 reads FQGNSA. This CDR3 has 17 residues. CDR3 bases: TGTGCCAGCAGCCGGTCCATAGCGGGAGGTTCCTCCTACGAGCAGTACTTC. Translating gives CASSRSIAGGSSYEQYF.

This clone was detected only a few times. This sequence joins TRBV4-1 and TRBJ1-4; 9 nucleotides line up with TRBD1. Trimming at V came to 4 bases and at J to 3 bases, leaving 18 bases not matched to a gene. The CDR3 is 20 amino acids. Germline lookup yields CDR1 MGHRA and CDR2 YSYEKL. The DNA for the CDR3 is TGCGCCAGCAGCCCCTTTGGGGACAGGGCCCCATCGTCGGCTAATGAAAAACTGTTTTTT. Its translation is CASSPFGDRAPSSANEKLFF.

The CDR3 loop is CASSFSTGGEAKADEQFF. Here the CDR3 DNA reads TGTGCCAGCAGTTTTTCTACAGGGGGCGAAGCAAAGGCGGATGAGCAGTTCTTC. This chain connects TRBV27 to TRBJ2-1; TRBD1 aligns across 9 bases. CDR1 MNHEY and CDR2 SMNVEV come from the germline V gene (reference sequence). The CDR3 spans 18 residues. The J segment lost 8 bases and the V segment lost 3 bases, leaving 17 bases of the junction unmatched.

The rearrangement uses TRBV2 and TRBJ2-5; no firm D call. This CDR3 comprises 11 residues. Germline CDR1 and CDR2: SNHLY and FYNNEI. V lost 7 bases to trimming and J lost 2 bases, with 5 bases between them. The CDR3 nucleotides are TGTGCCAGCAATTATCAAGAGACCCAGTACTTC. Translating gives CASNYQETQYF.

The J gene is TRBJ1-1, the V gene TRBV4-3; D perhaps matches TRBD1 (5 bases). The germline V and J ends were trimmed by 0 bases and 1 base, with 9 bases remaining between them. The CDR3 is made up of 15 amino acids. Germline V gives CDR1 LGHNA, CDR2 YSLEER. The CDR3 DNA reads TGCGCCAGCAGCCAAGATAGGGGAAGGAACACTGAAGCTTTCTTT. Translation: CASSQDRGRNTEAFF.

CDR3 sequence: CASSVAADYEQYF. The CDR3 DNA reads TGTGCCAGCAGCGTTGCAGCGGACTACGAGCAGTACTTC. The chain joins TRBV9 to TRBJ2-7; a weak D match, TRBD2 (5 bases). The CDR3 consists of 13 residues. V was cut by 2 bases and J by 3 bases, with 9 bases left in between. Germline CDR1 reads SGDLS; CDR2 reads YYNGEE.

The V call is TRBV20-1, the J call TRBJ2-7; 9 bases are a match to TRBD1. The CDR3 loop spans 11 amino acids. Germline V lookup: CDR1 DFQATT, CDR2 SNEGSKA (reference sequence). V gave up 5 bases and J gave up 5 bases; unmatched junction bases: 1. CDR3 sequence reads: CSAGQGNEQYF. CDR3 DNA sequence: TGCAGTGCTGGACAGGGGAACGAGCAGTACTTC.

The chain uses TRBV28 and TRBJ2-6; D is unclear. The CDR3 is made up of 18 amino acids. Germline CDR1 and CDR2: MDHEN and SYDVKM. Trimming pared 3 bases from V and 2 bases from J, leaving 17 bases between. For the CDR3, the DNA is TGTGCCAGCAGTTTTCCGGTGGGTCTAGTCCCTGGGGCCAACGTCCTGACTTTC. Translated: CASSFPVGLVPGANVLTF.

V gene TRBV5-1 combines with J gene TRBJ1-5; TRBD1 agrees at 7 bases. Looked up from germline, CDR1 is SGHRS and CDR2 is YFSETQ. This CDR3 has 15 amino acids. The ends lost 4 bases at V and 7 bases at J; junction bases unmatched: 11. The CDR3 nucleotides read TGCGCCAGCAGCCGAGACAGGGCATTCGGGCAGCCCCAGCATTTT. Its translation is CASSRDRAFGQPQHF.